Below, one T cell receptor (beta chain) is given with its context. This CDR3 is built from 13 residues. Trimming at V came to 7 bases and at J to 5 bases, leaving 5 bases not matched to a gene. CDR1 is ENHRY and CDR2 is SYGVKD in the germline V gene. The record originates from a study of blood T cell repertoires in COVID-19. Across the study: Acute and convalescent COVID-19 samples came from the United States, Italy and Spain.

Sequenced by immunoSEQ multiplex PCR; TCRdb stores in-frame clones only, minus some. The sample gives 45,000 to 50,000 clones, 70% to 90% of which show up once; around 30% is in the top ten. This TCR was recovered from a woman aged 80 or older with COVID-19, enrolled during active disease. Sequencing input: peripheral blood. The J gene is TRBJ1-2, the V gene TRBV10-3; 9 bases align to TRBD1. CDR3 in amino acids: CAITLGQGYGYTF. CDR3 DNA sequence: TGTGCCATCACTTTGGGACAGGGTTATGGCTACACCTTC.